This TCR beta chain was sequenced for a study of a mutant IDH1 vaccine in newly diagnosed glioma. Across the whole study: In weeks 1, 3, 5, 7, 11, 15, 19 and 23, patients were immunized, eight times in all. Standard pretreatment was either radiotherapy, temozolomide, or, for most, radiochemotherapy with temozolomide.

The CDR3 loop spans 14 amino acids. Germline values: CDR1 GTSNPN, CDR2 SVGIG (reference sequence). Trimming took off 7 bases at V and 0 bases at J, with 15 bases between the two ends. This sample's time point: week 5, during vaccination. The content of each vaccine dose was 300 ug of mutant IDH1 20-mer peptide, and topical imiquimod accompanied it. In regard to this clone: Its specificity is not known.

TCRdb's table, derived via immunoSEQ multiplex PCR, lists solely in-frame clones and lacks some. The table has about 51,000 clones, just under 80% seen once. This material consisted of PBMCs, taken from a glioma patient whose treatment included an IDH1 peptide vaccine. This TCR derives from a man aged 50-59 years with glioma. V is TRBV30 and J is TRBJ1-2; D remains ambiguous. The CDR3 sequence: CASPTWGTNYGYTF. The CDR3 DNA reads TGTGCCTCCCCAACTTGGGGTACTAACTATGGCTACACCTTC.